The TCR beta chain under discussion was sequenced for a study of spatial heterogeneity in lung cancer (dated by TCRdb to between 2018 and 2021). A note on the overall study: Beta-chain transcripts were consistently detected in greater numbers than alpha-chain transcripts, which likely reflects a higher abundance of beta-chain transcripts. In the raw uncorrected reads, each unique combination of TCR and UMI appeared more than ten times on average. In non-small cell lung cancer, the study quantitatively compared TCR alpha and beta repertoires across several tumor regions, matched nontumor lung, and blood. Nonsynonymous mutation counts, determined by whole-exome sequencing of tumor tissue, were related to features of the TCR repertoire. Both alpha and beta chains were TCR-sequenced in about 240 tumor regions, approximately 67 matched nontumor lung samples and around 54 PBMC samples obtained at surgery. What the research found in general, with its limitations: Confirming at a functional level the hypothesis that regional TCRs recognize regional mutations was considered to require additional single-cell paired TCR alpha and beta sequencing. Ubiquitous expanded tumor TCRs were found in blood more often at tumor resection than at routine follow-up.

The sample holds many counts of this clonotype. What antigen it recognizes has not been identified. Within one base of it there is no much larger clone, and no base qualities were kept. This specimen's time point label, per the study, means: sample taken at primary tumor resection. For TCR sequencing, whole RNA was extracted from tumor and nontumor lung tissue, or from cryopreserved PBMC samples, and no cell sorting was done. Samples were obtained from 72 patients with early-stage, untreated non-small cell lung cancer from the lung TRACERx cohort. Only patients with enough RNA available from two or more tumor regions were chosen for TCR sequencing. Library creation used 5' RACE. The data were produced on a NextSeq 500. The TCR library protocol attached a unique molecular identifier to each TCR cDNA molecule to allow correction of PCR and sequencing errors. As for how the authors treated the data: TCR identification, UMI-based error correction and CDR3 extraction were all carried out with Decombinator tools. TCRs above a frequency of 2 per 1,000, corresponding to the top 1% of the tumor frequency distribution, were defined as expanded. Each repertoire was subsampled 100 times to 5,000 TCRs, after which Renyi diversity was computed with the R vegan package. To build CDR3 similarity networks, amino acid triplet string-kernel similarity was used, and CDR3s were connected when their pairwise similarity was above 0.82. TCRdb reran the public reads through fastp at Q25 and MiXCR, keeping productive beta chains. All rows with the same CDR3 protein become a single entry with the most common DNA and genes. The V and J calls were determined by TCRdb, not by the authors. The sample table holds 20,000 to 25,000 distinct CDR3 sequences, of which approximately 4.5% were seen once. 7.4% of the sample is taken by the ten largest.

The sequences come from PBMCs, collected at surgery. This clonotype was sampled from a male donor with early-stage non-small cell lung cancer.

Here is the DNA: TGTGCCAGCTCACGGGAAACATGGTCTGGCGGCTACACCTTC. This gives the protein CASSRETWSGGYTF. The chain employs TRBV18 and TRBJ1-2; the D gene cannot be resolved reliably. Trimming at the junction amounts to 4 bases on V and 8 bases on J, and the germline ends lie 17 bases apart. According to the germline V gene, CDR1 reads KGHSH and CDR2 reads LQKENI. The CDR3 measures 14 amino acids from cysteine to phenylalanine. The CDR3 DNA has 42 bases and is translated from base 1.